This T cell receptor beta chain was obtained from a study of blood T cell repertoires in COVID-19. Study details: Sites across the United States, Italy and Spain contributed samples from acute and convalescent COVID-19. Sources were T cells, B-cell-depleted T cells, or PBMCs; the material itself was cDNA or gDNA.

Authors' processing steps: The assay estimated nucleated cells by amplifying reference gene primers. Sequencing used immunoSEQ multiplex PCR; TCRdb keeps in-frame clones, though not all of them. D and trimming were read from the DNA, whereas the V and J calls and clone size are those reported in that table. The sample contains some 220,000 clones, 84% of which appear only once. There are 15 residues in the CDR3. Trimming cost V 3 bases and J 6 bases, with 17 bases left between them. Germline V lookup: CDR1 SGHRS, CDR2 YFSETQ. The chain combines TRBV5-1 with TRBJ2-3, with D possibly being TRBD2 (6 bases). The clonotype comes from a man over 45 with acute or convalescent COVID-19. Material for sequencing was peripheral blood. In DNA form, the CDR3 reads TGCGCCAGCAGCTACAACGGGGGACGATTCGATACGCAGTATTTT. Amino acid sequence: CASSYNGGRFDTQYF.